These 3 T cell receptor beta chains originate from one sample sequenced in a study of T-cell reconstitution after alpha-beta-depleted transplantation in children. During its preparation, the TCRbeta library received unique molecular identifiers. TCRdb processed the PCR reads anew with MiXCR; each CDR3 protein has one entry. In the table there are approximately 150,000 distinct CDR3 sequences, about 9% of which are singletons. The sample in question was PBMCs, mostly from graft donor cells, obtained 180 days after TCRalphabeta/CD19-depleted stem cell transplant. All receptors come from a female patient aged 2 to 10 who had a stem cell transplant for congenital amegakaryocytic thrombocytopenia, so the T cells may come from the graft donor.

This clonotype was counted at least ten times. The chain links TRBV20-1 to TRBJ1-3; D gene unclear. CDR1 DFQATT and CDR2 SNEGSKA come from the germline V gene (reference sequence). Trimming cost V 5 bases and J 0 bases, with 8 bases left between them. This CDR3 region has 13 residues. The CDR3 region has the DNA TGCAGTGCTCTGCGGAGCTCTGGAAACACCATATATTTT. Protein: CSALRSSGNTIYF.

The table lists this clonotype with a few counts. The V gene is TRBV20-1, the J gene TRBJ2-2; the D gene is possibly TRBD1 (6 bases). The CDR3 loop spans 17 amino acids. The ends were cut back, 3 bases at V and 2 bases at J, with 19 bases in the middle. The germline CDR1 and CDR2 sequences are DFQATT and SNEGSKA (reference sequence). CDR3 amino acids: CSARLRFAGTNTGELFF. CDR3 in DNA: TGCAGTGCTAGGCTGCGCTTCGCCGGGACAAACACCGGGGAGCTGTTTTTT.

This clonotype was seen at least ten times. Here the CDR3 DNA reads TGTGCCAGCAGTTTAGTTGTCGGCTGGCCAGATACGCAGTATTTT. Translating gives CASSLVVGWPDTQYF. The chain is built from TRBV12-3 or TRBV12-4 and TRBJ2-3; no firm D call. CDR3 size: 15 residues. V lost 1 base and J 4 bases, leaving 12 bases between the germline ends.